This T cell receptor beta chain was found in a study of T cells after yellow fever vaccination. Study in general: With SMART-Seq v4 Ultra Low Input, the fractions containing low cell numbers were prepared. The study's findings and limits: Repertoires obtained by FACS sorting could include abundant clonotypes that entered as contaminants from the bulk population.

V lost 3 bases to trimming and J lost 6 bases; unmatched junction nucleotides: 7. The germline V gene has CDR1 SGHNT and CDR2 YYREEE (reference sequence). The CDR3 covers 15 residues. In this sample, this clonotype turned up a few times. Its antigen is undetermined. Each CDR3 protein is one row after TCRdb ran MiXCR on the 5' RACE reads. The sample gives 500,000 to 650,000 distinct CDR3 sequences, about a sixth of which show up once; roughly 17% is in the top ten. The rearrangement links TRBV5-4 to TRBJ2-3, with 10 positions matching TRBD2. This receptor was taken from a young man who received the YFV17D yellow fever vaccine. The sequencing here drew on PBMCs, taken less than 6 days after the first yellow fever vaccination. The CDR3 protein is CASSWRAGGPDTQYF. DNA for the CDR3: TGTGCCAGCAGCTGGAGAGCGGGGGGGCCGGATACGCAGTATTTT.